These T cell receptor beta chains were read from a single sample in a study of Ad26.COV2.S vaccination and SARS-CoV-2 variants. Assay: immunoSEQ multiplex PCR; the TCRdb copy retains only in-frame clones and omits some. The data show approximately 420,000 clones, roughly nine tenths seen once. This sample comprised peripheral blood, obtained in a trial of Ad26.COV2.S vaccine versus placebo. The source is a person between 18 and 65 years old who received the Ad26.COV2.S COVID-19 vaccine or a placebo. The CDR3 runs from the conserved cysteine through the conserved F or W. A D gene is named only where the DNA matches it firmly. Clone sizes are given selectively: once, few, many, or a class where the clone is expanded.

d_call	v_call	j_call	clone_size	cdr3_aa	cdr3_nt
TRBD2	TRBV24-1	TRBJ2-1	-	CATSDRSGGALNEQFF	TGTGCCACCAGTGATAGAAGCGGGGGGGCCCTCAATGAGCAGTTCTTC
-	TRBV18	TRBJ1-3	-	CASSPGGSAGNTIYF	TGTGCCAGCTCACCAGGGGGGTCTGCTGGAAACACCATATATTTT
TRBD2	TRBV19	TRBJ2-1	few	CASSIFRTSGGLNEQFF	TGTGCCAGTAGTATCTTTCGGACTAGCGGGGGTTTGAATGAGCAGTTCTTC
-	TRBV5-1	TRBJ1-2	-	CASSLEGLYGYTF	TGCGCCAGCAGCTTGGAAGGGTTGTATGGCTACACCTTC
TRBD1	TRBV28	TRBJ1-1	once	CASSFEGATEAFF	TGTGCCAGCAGTTTCGAGGGGGCCACTGAAGCTTTCTTT
-	TRBV7-8	TRBJ1-1	-	CASSLLGGVNTEAFF	TGTGCCAGCAGCTTGCTCGGGGGCGTGAACACTGAAGCTTTCTTT
-	TRBV9	TRBJ1-6	-	CASSVVATVYNSPLHF	TGTGCCAGCAGCGTAGTGGCGACGGTCTATAATTCACCCCTCCACTTT
TRBD1	TRBV10-1	TRBJ2-7	-	CASSESGQGSYEQYF	TGCGCCAGCAGTGAGTCGGGACAGGGTTCCTACGAGCAGTACTTC
-	TRBV9	TRBJ1-2	-	CASSGRWDGYTF	TGTGCCAGCAGCGGCCGATGGGACGGCTACACCTTC
-	TRBV7-9	TRBJ1-1	-	CASSEREVSTEAFF	TGTGCCAGCAGCGAGAGGGAGGTAAGCACTGAAGCTTTCTTT
-	TRBV2	TRBJ2-5	-	CASSEFGGLGTQYF	TGTGCCAGCAGTGAATTTGGAGGGCTGGGCACCCAGTACTTC
-	TRBV6-1	TRBJ1-2	-	CASSEPGRLDGYTF	TGTGCCAGCAGTGAACCGGGGAGGCTGGATGGCTACACCTTC
-	TRBV5-6	TRBJ1-2	-	CASSLPGLGVRGYTF	TGTGCCAGCAGCTTACCAGGGTTAGGGGTACGGGGCTACACCTTC
-	TRBV19	TRBJ2-1	-	CASSISGYNEQFF	TGTGCCAGTAGTATCTCGGGGTACAATGAGCAGTTCTTC
TRBD2	TRBV9	TRBJ2-1	-	CASSVVERGAYEQFF	TGTGCCAGCAGCGTAGTGGAGCGGGGGGCGTATGAGCAGTTCTTC
TRBD1	TRBV10-2	TRBJ2-2	-	CASGTVNTGELFF	TGCGCCAGTGGGACAGTCAACACCGGGGAGCTGTTTTTT
TRBD2	TRBV7-9	TRBJ2-5	-	CASSLLAGGQTQYF	TGTGCCAGCAGCTTGTTAGCGGGGGGGCAGACCCAGTACTTC
-	TRBV11-2	TRBJ2-3	once	CASSQYTDTQYF	TGTGCCAGCAGTCAATACACAGATACGCAGTATTTT
-	TRBV6-6	TRBJ2-1	-	CASSKRLETYNEQFF	TGTGCCAGCAGTAAAAGACTAGAAACCTACAATGAGCAGTTCTTC
TRBD2	TRBV11-2	TRBJ2-7	-	CASSSGLAGVIQSSYEQYF	TGTGCCAGCAGCTCGGGACTAGCGGGGGTAATCCAGAGCTCCTACGAGCAGTACTTC
TRBD2	TRBV11-3	TRBJ2-1	-	CASSPGLAGAGEQFF	TGTGCCAGCAGCCCGGGACTAGCGGGGGCAGGTGAGCAGTTCTTC
TRBD1	TRBV19	TRBJ1-2	-	CASNRQGAKDYGYTF	TGTGCCAGTAACCGACAGGGGGCGAAAGACTATGGCTACACCTTC
-	TRBV5-1	TRBJ2-1	-	CASSDPSVVNEQFF	TGCGCCAGCAGCGACCCTAGCGTGGTCAATGAGCAGTTCTTC
-	TRBV2	TRBJ1-1	few	CASQTETNTEAFF	TGTGCCAGCCAGACAGAGACGAACACTGAAGCTTTCTTT
-	TRBV3-1/TRBV3-2	TRBJ1-6	-	CASSQDVGGKNSPLHF	TGTGCCAGCAGCCAAGACGTCGGGGGCAAGAATTCACCCCTCCACTTT
TRBD2	TRBV29-1	TRBJ2-3	-	CSVEGGERDSTDTQYF	TGCAGCGTTGAGGGGGGAGAGCGGGATAGCACAGATACGCAGTATTTT
TRBD1	TRBV5-1	TRBJ1-2	once	CASSWGTGIYGYTF	TGCGCCAGCAGCTGGGGGACAGGAATCTATGGCTACACCTTC
-	TRBV24-1	TRBJ2-7	-	CATSDSRYPYEQYF	TGTGCCACCAGCGACAGCCGATATCCCTACGAGCAGTACTTC
-	TRBV12-3/TRBV12-4	TRBJ2-1	few	CASSPNHEQFF	TGTGCCAGCAGTCCCAATCATGAGCAGTTCTTC
-	TRBV4-3	TRBJ1-1	-	CASSQAGNTEAFF	TGCGCCAGCAGCCAAGCAGGGAACACTGAAGCTTTCTTT
-	TRBV19	TRBJ2-3	-	CASSITPRDPTADTQYF	TGTGCCAGTAGTATAACTCCCCGGGACCCGACCGCAGATACGCAGTATTTT
TRBD1	TRBV19	TRBJ1-5	once	CASSGTGGDQPQHF	TGTGCCAGTAGCGGGACAGGGGGCGATCAGCCCCAGCATTTT
-	TRBV15	TRBJ1-6	once	CATSRIAAGLGSPLHF	TGTGCCACCAGCAGGATCGCGGCGGGGTTAGGTTCACCCCTCCACTTT